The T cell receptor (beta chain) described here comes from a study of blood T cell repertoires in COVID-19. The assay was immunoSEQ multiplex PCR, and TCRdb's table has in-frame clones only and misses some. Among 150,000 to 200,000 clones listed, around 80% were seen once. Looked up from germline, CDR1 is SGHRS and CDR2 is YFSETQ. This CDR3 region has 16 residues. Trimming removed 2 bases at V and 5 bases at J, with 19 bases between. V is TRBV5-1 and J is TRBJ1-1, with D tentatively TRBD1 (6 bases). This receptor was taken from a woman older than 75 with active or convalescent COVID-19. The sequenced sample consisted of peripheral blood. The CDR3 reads CASSLPQGVVGTEAFF. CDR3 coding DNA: TGCGCCAGCAGCTTACCACAGGGCGTAGTCGGGACTGAAGCTTTCTTT. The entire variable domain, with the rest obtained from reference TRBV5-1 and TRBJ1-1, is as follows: KAGVTQTPRYLIKTRGQQVTLSCSPISGHRSVSWYQQTPGQGLQFLFEYFSETQRNKGNFPGRFSGRQFSNSRSEMNVSTLELGDSALYLCASSLPQGVVGTEAFFGQGTRLTVV.